These T cell receptor beta chains were read from a single sample in a study of blood T cell repertoires in COVID-19. Sequencing was performed with immunoSEQ multiplex PCR; in TCRdb, only in-frame clones are kept and a portion is missing. The sample yields 100,000 to 150,000 clones, roughly four fifths seen once. The sequenced material came from peripheral blood. Receptor source: a woman between 50 and 59 years old with acute or convalescent COVID-19. The CDR3 runs from the conserved cysteine through the conserved F or W. The order of the fields is CDR3 length, clone size, V gene, D gene, J gene, CDR3 DNA, CDR3 protein. D genes are given only for firm matches. A row's size may be missing; if present it is once, few, many or a size class.

16	NA	TRBV28	TRBD2	TRBJ2-1	TGTGCCAGCAGTACACGACTAGCGGTTACCTACAATGAGCAGTTCTTC	CASSTRLAVTYNEQFF
15	NA	TRBV19	NA	TRBJ1-5	TGTGCCAGTACCTCAAGGAAGGGGAGCAATCAGCCCCAGCATTTT	CASTSRKGSNQPQHF
15	NA	TRBV7-8	TRBD1	TRBJ1-1	TGTGCCAGCAGCTTAGGGACAGGGTTGGACACTGAAGCTTTCTTT	CASSLGTGLDTEAFF
11	NA	TRBV20-1	NA	TRBJ2-7	TGCAGTGCTAGCAACCGGGACTTTCAGTACTTC	CSASNRDFQYF
15	NA	TRBV4-1	NA	TRBJ1-2	TGCGCCAGCAGCCAAGACCCGGGACTCGACTATGGCTACACCTTC	CASSQDPGLDYGYTF
13	NA	TRBV19	NA	TRBJ1-3	TGTGCCACCAGAGCGCTTTCTGGAAACACCATATATTTT	CATRALSGNTIYF
12	NA	TRBV5-4	NA	TRBJ2-3	TGTGCCAGCAGCTTACAGGTCGATACGCAGTATTTT	CASSLQVDTQYF
13	few	TRBV29-1	NA	TRBJ1-1	TGCAGCGTTGATCTGGGGGCCGGCACTGAAGCTTTCTTT	CSVDLGAGTEAFF
16	once	TRBV5-1	TRBD1	TRBJ1-2	TGCGCCAGCAGCTTGGCCGGTACAGGGGCGAACTATGGCTACACCTTC	CASSLAGTGANYGYTF
14	once	TRBV2	TRBD2	TRBJ2-2	TGTGCCAGCAGTCGGGACGGGGGGACCGGGGAGCTGTTTTTT	CASSRDGGTGELFF
13	NA	TRBV18	NA	TRBJ2-5	TGTGCCAGCTCACCAGGAGCTCGGGAGACCCAGTACTTC	CASSPGARETQYF
14	NA	TRBV5-6	NA	TRBJ2-7	TGTGCCAGCAGCTTAGGGGGATTCCTCGAAGAGCAGTACTTC	CASSLGGFLEEQYF
15	NA	TRBV2	NA	TRBJ1-6	TGTGCCAGCAGGGCCACAGACTCCTATAATTCACCCCTCCACTTT	CASRATDSYNSPLHF
15	NA	TRBV19	TRBD2	TRBJ2-3	TGTGCCAGTAGTATATTAGCGGGAGCTGGGGATACGCAGTATTTT	CASSILAGAGDTQYF
14	NA	TRBV2	NA	TRBJ1-6	TGTGCCAGCAGGGGGGCCTCCTATAATTCACCCCTCCACTTT	CASRGASYNSPLHF